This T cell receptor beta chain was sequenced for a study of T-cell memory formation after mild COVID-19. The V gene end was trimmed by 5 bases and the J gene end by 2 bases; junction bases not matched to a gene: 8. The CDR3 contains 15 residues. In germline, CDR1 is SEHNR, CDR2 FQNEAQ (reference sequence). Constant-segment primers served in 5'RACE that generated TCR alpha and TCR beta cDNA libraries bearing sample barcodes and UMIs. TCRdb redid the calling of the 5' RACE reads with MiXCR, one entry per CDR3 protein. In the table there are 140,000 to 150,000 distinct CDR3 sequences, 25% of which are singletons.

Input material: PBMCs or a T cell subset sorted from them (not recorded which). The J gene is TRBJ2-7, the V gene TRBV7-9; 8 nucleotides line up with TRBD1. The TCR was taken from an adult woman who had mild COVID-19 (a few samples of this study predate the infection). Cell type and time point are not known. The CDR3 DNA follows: TGTGCCAGCAGCCCCCGGGACAGGAGCCCCTACGAGCAGTACTTC. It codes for CASSPRDRSPYEQYF.